This T cell receptor beta chain emerged from a study of OX40 agonist ivuxolimab in advanced cancers. About the research overall: Three patients responded partially, comprising one with hepatocellular carcinoma and two with cutaneous melanoma. Study-wide points: People who partly responded at 0.1-3.0 mg/kg had some of the least clonal expansion seen.

The data were produced by immunoSEQ multiplex PCR, yet TCRdb's version contains in-frame clones alone and is incomplete. Of around 80,000 clones listed, 70% to 90% were seen once; the top ten hold 0.6% to 0.9%. On this clone itself: Antigen: not known.

There are 10 residues in the CDR3. The germline CDR1 and CDR2 sequences are GTSNPN and SVGIG (reference sequence). Trimming took off 3 bases at V and 9 bases at J, with 6 bases between the two ends. The gene calls are TRBV30 and TRBJ1-5; possibly TRBD1 for D (5 bases). The origin of this receptor is an adult with an advanced solid tumor such as melanoma, head and neck, liver or kidney cancer. This specimen consisted of CD4+ or CD8+ T cells sorted from blood, obtained in a trial of the OX40 agonist ivuxolimab. The CDR3 reads CAWRRGPQHF. The CDR3 region has the DNA TGTGCCTGGAGAAGGGGGCCCCAGCATTTT. The entire variable domain, with the rest obtained from reference TRBV30 and TRBJ1-5, is as follows: SQTIHQWPATLVQPVGSPLSLECTVEGTSNPNLYWYRQAAGRGLQLLFYSVGIGQISSEVPQNLSASRPQDRQFILSSKKLLLSDSGFYLCAWRRGPQHFGDGTRLSIL.